A selection of T cell receptor beta chains follows, all from one sample in a study of T cell repertoires in cytomegalovirus infection. Each CDR3 protein is one row after TCRdb ran MiXCR on the reads. The data contain under 450,000 distinct CDR3 sequences, about a third of them singletons. These TCRs' antigens remain unknown. Here the sequenced sample was cultured PBMCs, taken from culture after CMV antigen stimulation. The receptors stem from a human donor in good health (CMV status not recorded). Some clones in this sample may be carry-over from other donors' samples. Each CDR3 is given with its conserved first and last residue. Fields, in order: D gene, clone size, V gene, J gene, CDR3 protein, CDR3 DNA. The D gene is left open where the match is weak. Rows give clone size only sometimes, using once, few, many, or a class for an expanded clone.

>NA|few|TRBV11-3|TRBJ2-3
CASNPATYTDTQYF
TGTGCCAGCAACCCCGCGACGTACACAGATACGCAGTATTTT
>NA|many|TRBV7-2|TRBJ1-6
CASSFGVSYNSPLHF
TGTGCCAGCAGCTTCGGGGTCTCCTATAATTCACCCCTCCACTTT
>NA|NA|TRBV29-1|TRBJ2-1
CSVQGYDEQFF
TGCAGCGTCCAGGGGTACGATGAGCAGTTCTTC
>NA|NA|TRBV12-3/TRBV12-4|TRBJ2-5
CASSTGPPKTQYF
TGTGCCAGCAGCACGGGACCGCCGAAGACCCAGTACTTC
>NA|few|TRBV4-1|TRBJ1-1
CASSQRGQSNTEAFF
TGCGCCAGCAGCCAAAGGGGACAATCGAACACTGAAGCTTTCTTT
>NA|NA|TRBV7-8|TRBJ2-7
CASSLVVAGPDYEQYF
TGTGCCAGCAGCTTAGTAGTTGCGGGACCTGACTACGAGCAGTACTTC
>NA|NA|TRBV20-1|TRBJ1-2
CSSLVGAARGYTF
TGCAGTAGTCTTGTGGGGGCGGCTCGTGGCTACACCTTC
>TRBD2|NA|TRBV20-1|TRBJ2-1
CSARALSSGRPTYNEQFF
TGCAGTGCTAGGGCCCTTAGTAGCGGGAGGCCAACGTACAATGAGCAGTTCTTC
>NA|NA|TRBV9|TRBJ2-3
CASSGSHTDTQYF
TGTGCCAGCAGCGGGAGCCACACAGATACGCAGTATTTT
>TRBD1|NA|TRBV30|TRBJ2-2
CAWIRKGDRVTGELFF
TGTGCCTGGATTAGAAAAGGGGACAGGGTGACCGGGGAGCTGTTTTTT
>NA|NA|TRBV2|TRBJ1-5
CASRGGGRQPQHF
TGTGCCAGCAGAGGAGGGGGGAGGCAGCCCCAGCATTTT
>NA|many|TRBV7-2|TRBJ2-1
CASSFTSSYNEQFF
TGTGCCAGCAGCTTTACTAGCAGTTACAATGAGCAGTTCTTC
>TRBD2|NA|TRBV7-3|TRBJ2-3
CDSSSGTSATDTQCF
TGTGACAGCAGCTCGGGCACTAGCGCCACAGATACGCAGTGTTTT
>NA|NA|TRBV6-2/TRBV6-3|TRBJ1-2
CASTPSGQRYGYTF
TGTGCCAGCACCCCTTCCGGACAGCGCTATGGCTACACCTTC
>NA|NA|TRBV11-2|TRBJ1-4
CASSVGAGNEKLFF
TGTGCCAGCAGCGTAGGGGCAGGGAATGAAAAACTGTTTTTT
>TRBD1|NA|TRBV28|TRBJ1-1
CASSAHRGTEAFF
TGTGCCAGCAGTGCACACAGGGGCACTGAAGCTTTCTTT
>NA|NA|TRBV12-3/TRBV12-4|TRBJ2-7
CASSLYGDSYEQYF
TGTGCCAGCAGTTTATACGGGGACTCCTACGAGCAGTACTTC
>TRBD2|NA|TRBV4-1|TRBJ2-1
CASSQDRAGGKNEQFF
TGCGCCAGCAGCCAAGATCGAGCGGGAGGGAAAAATGAGCAGTTCTTC
>TRBD1|few|TRBV7-9|TRBJ1-1
CASSSWAGGERTEAFF
TGTGCCAGCAGCTCCTGGGCAGGGGGCGAGCGCACTGAAGCTTTCTTT
>TRBD2|NA|TRBV5-6|TRBJ2-1
CASSFGLAEYNEQFF
TGTGCCAGCAGCTTCGGACTAGCGGAGTACAATGAGCAGTTCTTC
>NA|NA|TRBV11-2|TRBJ2-3
CASSDQRADTQYF
TGTGCCAGCAGCGACCAGAGGGCAGATACGCAGTATTTT
>NA|many|TRBV7-2|TRBJ1-1
CASSFNGLDTEAFF
TGTGCCAGCAGCTTCAATGGGCTGGACACTGAAGCTTTCTTT
>NA|many|TRBV7-2|TRBJ2-2
CASAPGRDNTGELFF
TGTGCCAGTGCTCCGGGGCGAGACAACACCGGGGAGCTGTTTTTT
>NA|NA|TRBV29-1|TRBJ2-5
CSLKSPGKETQYF
TGCAGCCTCAAAAGTCCAGGGAAAGAGACCCAGTACTTC
>TRBD2|many|TRBV15|TRBJ2-2
CATSRSTSLNTGELFF
TGTGCCACCAGCAGGTCGACTAGCCTAAACACCGGGGAGCTGTTTTTT
>NA|NA|TRBV19|TRBJ1-5
CASRGVPYSNQPQHF
TGTGCCAGCCGGGGGGTCCCCTATAGCAATCAGCCCCAGCATTTT
>NA|NA|TRBV19|TRBJ2-1
CASSIPPGQFF
TGTGCCAGTAGTATACCCCCCGGGCAGTTCTTC
>NA|NA|TRBV10-1|TRBJ2-3
CASRDLIGHGGHTTTDTQYF
TGCGCCAGCAGGGATTTAATCGGGCACGGAGGGCATACAACCACAGATACGCAGTATTTT
>NA|few|TRBV10-3|TRBJ2-5
CAISSGAGRVQETQYF
TGTGCCATCAGCTCTGGGGCGGGAAGAGTTCAAGAGACCCAGTACTTC
>NA|NA|TRBV6-2/TRBV6-3|TRBJ2-7
CASSYEQGDSYEQYF
TGTGCCAGCAGTTACGAACAGGGAGATTCCTACGAGCAGTACTTC
>NA|few|TRBV29-1|TRBJ2-3
CSVERQSTDTQYF
TGCAGCGTTGAACGTCAGAGCACAGATACGCAGTATTTT
>NA|few|TRBV7-2|TRBJ2-2
CASSTSANTGELFF
TGTGCCAGCAGCACTTCAGCGAACACCGGGGAGCTGTTTTTT
>NA|NA|TRBV6-2/TRBV6-3|TRBJ2-1
CASSYPSPPGLEQFF
TGTGCCAGCAGTTACCCCTCCCCGCCGGGGCTCGAGCAGTTCTTC
>TRBD2|once|TRBV20-1|TRBJ2-3
CSAKFRGASGGSTDTQYF
TGCAGTGCCAAATTTAGAGGCGCTAGCGGGGGAAGCACAGATACGCAGTATTTT